A selection of T cell receptor beta chains follows, all from one sample in a study of shared clonotypes between healthy human individuals. Here immunoSEQ multiplex PCR was the method, and the copy in TCRdb shows in-frame clones only, minus some. The sample holds 1,400,000 or so clones; around 98.5% are singletons and the top ten take about 0.34%. Sequenced input: naive CD4+ T cells sorted from blood. These receptors all come from a man aged 25 to 40 in good health. Both conserved end residues are part of each CDR3. D genes are given only for firm matches. Only part of the rows carry a size: once, few, many, or a class if the clone is expanded.

clone_size: NA
v_call: TRBV5-6
j_call: TRBJ1-1
d_call: TRBD1
cdr3_nt: TGTGCCAGCAGCGGCTGGGACAGCCAAAGCATGAACACTGAAGCTTTCTTT
cdr3_aa: CASSGWDSQSMNTEAFF

clone_size: NA
v_call: TRBV6-1
j_call: TRBJ2-3
d_call: NA
cdr3_nt: TGTGCCAGCAGCAAACGCACAGATACGCAGTATTTT
cdr3_aa: CASSKRTDTQYF

clone_size: NA
v_call: TRBV19
j_call: TRBJ1-5
d_call: NA
cdr3_nt: TGTGCCAGTAGTAATTCGGGGTTAACTAATCAGCCCCAGCATTTT
cdr3_aa: CASSNSGLTNQPQHF

clone_size: NA
v_call: TRBV4-1
j_call: TRBJ2-7
d_call: NA
cdr3_nt: TGCGCCAGCAGCCAAGAACCGGGACTCAAGTCCTACGAGCAGTACTTC
cdr3_aa: CASSQEPGLKSYEQYF

clone_size: NA
v_call: TRBV29-1
j_call: TRBJ2-2
d_call: NA
cdr3_nt: TGCAGCGTTGCACAGGGTTGGACCGGGGAGCTGTTTTTT
cdr3_aa: CSVAQGWTGELFF

clone_size: NA
v_call: TRBV6-1
j_call: TRBJ2-1
d_call: NA
cdr3_nt: TGTGCCAGCAGTGAAGCGCAACGAGGTGATGAGCAGTTCTTC
cdr3_aa: CASSEAQRGDEQFF

clone_size: NA
v_call: TRBV27
j_call: TRBJ1-1
d_call: TRBD1
cdr3_nt: TGTGCCAGCAGTACCATGGACAGGGATAACACTGAAGCTTTCTTT
cdr3_aa: CASSTMDRDNTEAFF

clone_size: NA
v_call: TRBV11-3
j_call: TRBJ2-1
d_call: TRBD2
cdr3_nt: TGTGCCAGCAGCATAGGGACGGCCGGGGGGGGGAAAATATACAATGAGCAGTTCTTC
cdr3_aa: CASSIGTAGGGKIYNEQFF

clone_size: NA
v_call: TRBV9
j_call: TRBJ2-3
d_call: NA
cdr3_nt: TGTGCCAGCAGCGTAGGTCCGGGAGTGGGGATAAGCACAGATACGCAGTATTTT
cdr3_aa: CASSVGPGVGISTDTQYF

clone_size: NA
v_call: TRBV18
j_call: TRBJ1-4
d_call: NA
cdr3_nt: TGTGCCAGCTCCCGCGGGTTTGCAACTAATGAAAAACTGTTTTTT
cdr3_aa: CASSRGFATNEKLFF

clone_size: NA
v_call: TRBV29-1
j_call: TRBJ2-7
d_call: NA
cdr3_nt: TGCAGCGTTGGGGGTCTTGGGGAGCAGTACTTC
cdr3_aa: CSVGGLGEQYF

clone_size: NA
v_call: TRBV9
j_call: TRBJ2-2
d_call: NA
cdr3_nt: TGTGCCAGCAGCCCCACGAGGGGGTCGTGGGAGCTGTTTTTT
cdr3_aa: CASSPTRGSWELFF

clone_size: many
v_call: TRBV7-3
j_call: TRBJ2-3
d_call: TRBD2
cdr3_nt: TGTGCCAGCAGCTTTGACAGCGGGGGCACAGATACGCAGTATTTT
cdr3_aa: CASSFDSGGTDTQYF

clone_size: NA
v_call: TRBV29-1
j_call: TRBJ2-3
d_call: NA
cdr3_nt: TGCAGCGTTGAAGATTACAGGGCAGATACGCAGTATTTT
cdr3_aa: CSVEDYRADTQYF

clone_size: NA
v_call: TRBV6-4
j_call: TRBJ2-3
d_call: NA
cdr3_nt: TGTGCCAGCAGTGTTGAGGGGACAGATACGCAGTATTTT
cdr3_aa: CASSVEGTDTQYF

clone_size: NA
v_call: TRBV28
j_call: TRBJ1-1
d_call: NA
cdr3_nt: TGTGCCAGCAACACCCAACCGGCGCCCACTGAAGCTTTCTTT
cdr3_aa: CASNTQPAPTEAFF

clone_size: once
v_call: TRBV5-1
j_call: TRBJ2-2
d_call: NA
cdr3_nt: TGCGCCAGCAGTTCGACCTCGACTAATAGGAATACCGGGGAGCTGTTTTTT
cdr3_aa: CASSSTSTNRNTGELFF

clone_size: NA
v_call: TRBV6-6
j_call: TRBJ2-7
d_call: NA
cdr3_nt: TGTGCCAGCACAATAGCCGGGTCCCTGGGTGAGCAGTACTTC
cdr3_aa: CASTIAGSLGEQYF

clone_size: NA
v_call: TRBV9
j_call: TRBJ2-3
d_call: TRBD2
cdr3_nt: TGTGCCAGCAGCGTCGGAGGGAGGGGAACAGATACGCAGTATTTT
cdr3_aa: CASSVGGRGTDTQYF

clone_size: NA
v_call: TRBV16
j_call: TRBJ1-4
d_call: NA
cdr3_nt: TGTGCCAGCAGCCAATTTCCGGCCCTTGGGACTAATGAAAAACTGTTTTTT
cdr3_aa: CASSQFPALGTNEKLFF

clone_size: NA
v_call: TRBV10-2
j_call: TRBJ2-7
d_call: NA
cdr3_nt: TGCGCCAGCAGGCTCAGGGGTCAGAGCTCCTACGAGCAGTACTTC
cdr3_aa: CASRLRGQSSYEQYF

clone_size: NA
v_call: TRBV5-1
j_call: TRBJ2-2
d_call: NA
cdr3_nt: TGCGCCAGCAGCCGTTTGTGGGAAAACGGGGAGCTGTTTTTT
cdr3_aa: CASSRLWENGELFF

clone_size: once
v_call: TRBV4-1
j_call: TRBJ2-7
d_call: NA
cdr3_nt: TGCGCCAGCAGCCAAGATCGTGGGCCCGTGGTAGGGAGGAGCTCCGAGCAGTACTTC
cdr3_aa: CASSQDRGPVVGRSSEQYF

clone_size: NA
v_call: TRBV11-2
j_call: TRBJ2-3
d_call: NA
cdr3_nt: TGTGCCAGCAGCCCCCTCGGGGGCGGGTATTTT
cdr3_aa: CASSPLGGGYF